This paragraph reports one T cell receptor (beta chain). The data are from a study of blood T cell repertoires in COVID-19. Study in general: T cells, B-cell-depleted T cells, or PBMCs supplied cDNA or gDNA.

The data were produced by immunoSEQ multiplex PCR, yet TCRdb's version contains in-frame clones alone and is incomplete. The table lists 300,000 to 350,000 clones, roughly 86% of them singletons. Individuals drawn from 24 US areas were about 18 to 95 years old. The V gene end was trimmed by 1 base and the J gene end by 6 bases; junction bases not matched to a gene: 6. Germline loops: CDR1 LGHDT, CDR2 YNNKEL (reference sequence). The CDR3 has 15 amino acids. Sequencing used PBMCs or T cells enriched from blood (not recorded which). V usage is TRBV3-1 (or the pseudogene TRBV3-2) and J usage is TRBJ2-4, with 7 bases matching TRBD2. The TCR sequence derives from a woman aged 25 to 39 who had been exposed to COVID-19. CDR3: CASSQGSLAVNIQYF. The CDR3, as DNA: TGTGCCAGCAGCCAAGGTTCCCTAGCGGTAAACATTCAGTACTTC.